A selection of T cell receptor beta chains follows, all from one sample in a study of blood T cell repertoires in COVID-19. Produced via immunoSEQ multiplex PCR; TCRdb's table is partial and in-frame only. Here the sample spans 200,000 or so clones, more than 85% being singletons. What was sequenced was peripheral blood. Source of these receptors: a man in his fifties or sixties with COVID-19, enrolled during active disease. Each CDR3 is given with its conserved first and last residue. Fields, in order: clone size, D gene, J gene, V gene, CDR3 DNA, CDR3 protein. The D gene is left open where the match is weak. Not every row has a clone size; where given, it reads once, few, many or a size class.

NA | TRBD1 | TRBJ2-7 | TRBV19 | TGTGCCAGTAGTCGACAGGGCCACGAGCAGTACTTC | CASSRQGHEQYF
NA | TRBD1 | TRBJ1-2 | TRBV5-4 | TGTGCCAGCAGCCGACAGGGGGATGGCTACACCTTC | CASSRQGDGYTF
NA | TRBD2 | TRBJ2-1 | TRBV24-1 | TGTGCCACCAGTGATATAGGGACTAACTACAATGAGCAGTTCTTC | CATSDIGTNYNEQFF
NA | NA | TRBJ2-3 | TRBV21-1 | TGTGCCAGCAGCTCAAGAGTGGGGTGGACTAGCGGGGGGGCATACACAGATACGCAGTATTTT | CASSSRVGWTSGGAYTDTQYF
NA | TRBD1 | TRBJ1-1 | TRBV7-6 | TGTGCCAGCAGCTCCGGGACAGGGGGTTGGGGCACTGAAGCTTTCTTT | CASSSGTGGWGTEAFF
NA | TRBD1 | TRBJ1-4 | TRBV9 | TGTGCCAGCAGCGCGAGACAGGGAAGTAATGAAAAACTGTTTTTT | CASSARQGSNEKLFF
NA | TRBD2 | TRBJ2-1 | TRBV9 | TGTGCCAGCAGCTTCGGGACTAGCGGCCCTTACAATGAGCAGTTCTTC | CASSFGTSGPYNEQFF
NA | TRBD2 | TRBJ2-3 | TRBV4-1 | TGCGCCAGCAGCCAAGAGAGCGGGAGCAGGGTTACGCAGTATTTT | CASSQESGSRVTQYF
NA | TRBD1 | TRBJ2-7 | TRBV5-1 | TGCGCCAGCAGCTTTGGGGGTCGGACAGGGGCGTACGAGCAGTACTTC | CASSFGGRTGAYEQYF
NA | TRBD1 | TRBJ1-4 | TRBV6-5 | TGTGCCAGCAGTTACGGTGGACAGGGGTATGAAAAACTGTTTTTT | CASSYGGQGYEKLFF
NA | NA | TRBJ1-1 | TRBV2 | TGTGCCAGCAGTGAAGCTAGGAACACTGAAGCTTTCTTT | CASSEARNTEAFF
NA | TRBD2 | TRBJ2-3 | TRBV20-1 | TGCAGTGCTAGTGGAGCGGGAGGGCGCACAGATACGCAGTATTTT | CSASGAGGRTDTQYF
NA | TRBD2 | TRBJ2-1 | TRBV18 | TGTGCCAGCTGGAGCGGGGGGGCCTTACGGAATGAGCAGTTCTTC | CASWSGGALRNEQFF
NA | TRBD1 | TRBJ1-2 | TRBV7-9 | TGTGCCAGCAGCTTAGATCGGGACAGGGACGGCTACACCTTC | CASSLDRDRDGYTF
NA | TRBD2 | TRBJ2-1 | TRBV5-1 | TGCGCCAGCAGCTGGGGACTAGCCGAGTACAATGAGCAGTTCTTC | CASSWGLAEYNEQFF
NA | NA | TRBJ1-1 | TRBV19 | TGTGCCAGTAGCCCTCGGGGGGGGCACACTGAAGCTTTCTTT | CASSPRGGHTEAFF
NA | TRBD1 | TRBJ1-1 | TRBV11-2 | TGTGCCAGCAGCTGGACAGGGTTTGAAGCTTTCTTT | CASSWTGFEAFF
NA | NA | TRBJ1-1 | TRBV18 | TGTGCCAGCTCACCATGGATTGAGGGGGACACTGAAGCTTTCTTT | CASSPWIEGDTEAFF
once | NA | TRBJ2-3 | TRBV3-1/TRBV3-2 | TGTGCCAGCAGCCAAGATGTGGGGGCATGGGATACGCAGTATTTT | CASSQDVGAWDTQYF
few | TRBD1 | TRBJ1-4 | TRBV27 | TGTGCCAGCCGAACGACAGGGGCCACTAATGAAAAACTGTTTTTT | CASRTTGATNEKLFF
NA | TRBD1 | TRBJ1-2 | TRBV27 | TGTGCCAGCAGCTTGGACAGGAGGAACTATGGCTACACCTTC | CASSLDRRNYGYTF
NA | TRBD1 | TRBJ2-1 | TRBV7-9 | TGTGCCAGCAGCTTAAGCAGGGGGCGCGTGGATGAGCAGTTCTTC | CASSLSRGRVDEQFF
NA | NA | TRBJ1-6 | TRBV2 | TGTGCCAGCAGTGAAAACAGGGTCGGGAATTCACCCCTCCACTTT | CASSENRVGNSPLHF
NA | TRBD2 | TRBJ2-7 | TRBV12-3/TRBV12-4 | TGTGCCAGCAGTTTTGGACTAGATCGCGAGCAGTACTTC | CASSFGLDREQYF
NA | TRBD1 | TRBJ2-3 | TRBV24-1 | TGTGCCACCAGACATGGACAGGGTTTGACAGATACGCAGTATTTT | CATRHGQGLTDTQYF
NA | NA | TRBJ1-1 | TRBV30 | TGTGCCTGGAGTGTACATAAGAACACTGAAGCTTTCTTT | CAWSVHKNTEAFF
NA | TRBD1 | TRBJ1-4 | TRBV25-1 | TGTGCCAGCAGTGATCCCGGACAGGGGATCTTTTTT | CASSDPGQGIFF
NA | NA | TRBJ2-6 | TRBV5-1 | TGCGCCAGCAGCTTGGGACAGGATCGCTCTGGGGCCAACGTCCTGACTTTC | CASSLGQDRSGANVLTF
NA | TRBD1 | TRBJ2-2 | TRBV4-3 | TGCGCCAGCAGCCAAGATCTGGGACAGGAGGTTTTCACCGGGGAGCTGTTTTTT | CASSQDLGQEVFTGELFF
NA | TRBD1 | TRBJ1-2 | TRBV5-1 | TGCGCCAGCAGCTTGACAGGACAGGGGGGCTATGGCTACACCTTC | CASSLTGQGGYGYTF
NA | NA | TRBJ1-1 | TRBV3-1/TRBV3-2 | TGTGCCAGCAGCCAAGTAAGTCAGACTTTAAGCAGGAACACTGAAGCTTTCTTT | CASSQVSQTLSRNTEAFF
NA | NA | TRBJ1-2 | TRBV11-2 | TGTGCCAGCAGCTTAGGCCCGGGATATGGCTACACCTTC | CASSLGPGYGYTF
NA | NA | TRBJ2-7 | TRBV12-3/TRBV12-4 | TGTGCCAGCAGTCCAGGGGGGTACGACGAGCAGTACTTC | CASSPGGYDEQYF
NA | NA | TRBJ2-7 | TRBV21-1 | NA | CASSKRWGQGTYEQYF
NA | NA | TRBJ1-3 | TRBV7-9 | TGTGCCAGCAGCTATGACACTGGAAACACCATATATTTT | CASSYDTGNTIYF
NA | TRBD1 | TRBJ2-2 | TRBV7-9 | TGTGCCAGCAGCTCCGACAGGGACACCGGGGAGCTGTTTTTT | CASSSDRDTGELFF
NA | TRBD1 | TRBJ2-5 | TRBV10-2 | TGCGCCAGCAGTCAGGACAGGGGAGAGACCCAGTACTTC | CASSQDRGETQYF
NA | TRBD2 | TRBJ2-7 | TRBV5-1 | TGCGCCAGCCGACCAATAGCGGGGGACTCCTACGAGCAGTACTTC | CASRPIAGDSYEQYF
once | NA | TRBJ1-3 | TRBV11-2 | TGTGCCAGCAGCCCGCATAGAGATGGAAACACCATATATTTT | CASSPHRDGNTIYF
NA | NA | TRBJ1-5 | TRBV28 | TGTGCCAGCAGCGGGACATCGAATCAGCCCCAGCATTTT | CASSGTSNQPQHF
few | NA | TRBJ1-1 | TRBV28 | TGTGCCAGCAGTTCGTACGGGACTCCGAACACTGAAGCTTTCTTT | CASSSYGTPNTEAFF
NA | NA | TRBJ1-2 | TRBV7-9 | TGTGCCAGCAGCTCCGGACAGTATGGCTACACCTTC | CASSSGQYGYTF
NA | NA | TRBJ1-5 | TRBV5-5 | TGTGCCAGCAGCTTGGAAGGAGTTCAGCCCCAGCATTTT | CASSLEGVQPQHF
NA | TRBD1 | TRBJ1-3 | TRBV14 | TGTGCCAGCAGCCCGAACTTTAACAGGGGGCATGGAAACACCATATATTTT | CASSPNFNRGHGNTIYF
NA | TRBD2 | TRBJ2-3 | TRBV27 | TGTGCCAGCAGTTCACCGGGACTAGCGGGAGTAAGCACAGATACGCAGTATTTT | CASSSPGLAGVSTDTQYF
NA | TRBD1 | TRBJ2-2 | TRBV9 | TGTGCCAGCACTCGGACAGGGGGTCTGGCCGGGGAGCTGTTTTTT | CASTRTGGLAGELFF
NA | TRBD2 | TRBJ2-1 | TRBV14 | TGTGCCAGCAGCCAAGACAGGACTAGCGGCTACAATGAGCAGTTCTTC | CASSQDRTSGYNEQFF
NA | TRBD1 | TRBJ1-4 | TRBV7-9 | TGTGCCAGCAGCGCCGACAGGGAGAAACTGTTTTTT | CASSADREKLFF
NA | NA | TRBJ1-2 | TRBV30 | TGTGCCTGGAGTTTGAACAGTAACTATGGCTACACCTTC | CAWSLNSNYGYTF
NA | NA | TRBJ2-7 | TRBV25-1 | TGTGCCAGCACCTTGTATGGGACACTCTCCTACGAGCAGTACTTC | CASTLYGTLSYEQYF
NA | TRBD2 | TRBJ2-3 | TRBV9 | TGTGCCAGCAGCGTAATTAGCGGGGGCACAGATACGCAGTATTTT | CASSVISGGTDTQYF
once | TRBD2 | TRBJ2-1 | TRBV30 | TGTGCCTGGAGTTCAGCGGGAGGGAGATCGCAGTTCTTC | CAWSSAGGRSQFF
NA | NA | TRBJ2-3 | TRBV28 | TGTGCCAGCTCTTCGCCGACTAGAAGGCGGCCTAAAAGCACAGATACGCAGTATTTT | CASSSPTRRRPKSTDTQYF
NA | TRBD1 | TRBJ2-7 | TRBV5-1 | TGCGCCAGCAGCCTCGGGACAGGGCCCTCCTACGAGCAGTACTTC | CASSLGTGPSYEQYF
NA | TRBD1 | TRBJ1-4 | TRBV4-3 | TGCGCCAGTAGCCAGGGGGACAGGGGCCGAACGAATGAAAAACTGTTTTTT | CASSQGDRGRTNEKLFF
NA | TRBD2 | TRBJ2-3 | TRBV6-2/TRBV6-3 | TGTGCCAGCAGCCCTCGACTAGCGGGGGGCCCGAACCGGGGGTATTTT | CASSPRLAGGPNRGYF
once | NA | TRBJ1-2 | TRBV5-4 | TGTGCCAGCAGCTCAATTGACAGAAGGCCTAACTATGGCTACACCTTC | CASSSIDRRPNYGYTF